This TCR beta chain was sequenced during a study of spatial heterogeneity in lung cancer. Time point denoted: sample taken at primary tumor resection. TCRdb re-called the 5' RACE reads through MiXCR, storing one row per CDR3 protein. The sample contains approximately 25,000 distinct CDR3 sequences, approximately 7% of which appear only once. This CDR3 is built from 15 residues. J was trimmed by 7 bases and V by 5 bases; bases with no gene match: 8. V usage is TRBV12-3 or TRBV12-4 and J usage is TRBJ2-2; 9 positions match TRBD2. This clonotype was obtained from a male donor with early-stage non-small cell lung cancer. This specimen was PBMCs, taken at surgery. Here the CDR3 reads CASSPTGLASGELFF. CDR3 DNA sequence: TGTGCCAGCAGTCCGACGGGACTAGCTAGCGGGGAGCTGTTTTTT.